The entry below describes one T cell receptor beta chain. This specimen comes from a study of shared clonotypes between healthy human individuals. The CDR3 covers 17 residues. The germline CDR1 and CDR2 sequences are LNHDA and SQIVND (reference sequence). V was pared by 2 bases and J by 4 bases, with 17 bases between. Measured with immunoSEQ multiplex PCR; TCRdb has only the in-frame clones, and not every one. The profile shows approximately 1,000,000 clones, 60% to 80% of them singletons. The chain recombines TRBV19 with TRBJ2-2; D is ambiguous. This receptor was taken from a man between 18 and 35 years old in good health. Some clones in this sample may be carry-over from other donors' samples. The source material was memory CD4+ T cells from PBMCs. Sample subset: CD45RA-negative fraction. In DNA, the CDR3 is TGTGCCAGTAGTATAATGGGGTTCGGGCCACCCACCGGGGAGCTGTTTTTT. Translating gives CASSIMGFGPPTGELFF.